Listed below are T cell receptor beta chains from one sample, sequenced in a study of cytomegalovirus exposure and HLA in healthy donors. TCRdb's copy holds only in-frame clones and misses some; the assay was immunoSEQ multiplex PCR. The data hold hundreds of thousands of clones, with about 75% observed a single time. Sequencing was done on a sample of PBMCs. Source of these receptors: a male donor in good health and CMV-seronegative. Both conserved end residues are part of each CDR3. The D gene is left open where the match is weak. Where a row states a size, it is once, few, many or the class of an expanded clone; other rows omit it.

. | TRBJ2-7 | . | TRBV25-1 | CASSFSPSYEQYF | TGTGCCAGCAGCTTTAGTCCTTCCTACGAGCAGTACTTC
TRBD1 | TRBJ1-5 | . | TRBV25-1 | CASEARTGLISNQPQHF | TGTGCCAGCGAGGCGAGGACAGGACTAATCAGCAATCAGCCCCAGCATTTT
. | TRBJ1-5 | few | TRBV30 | CAWSRGLSPRGNQPQHF | TGTGCCTGGAGTCGAGGCCTATCCCCGCGTGGCAATCAGCCCCAGCATTTT
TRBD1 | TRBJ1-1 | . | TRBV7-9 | CASSLGTGGAKEAFF | TGTGCCAGCAGCTTAGGGACAGGGGGCGCGAAAGAAGCTTTCTTT
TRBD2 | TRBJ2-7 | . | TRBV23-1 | CASSPPLAGPNYEQYF | TGCGCCAGCAGTCCCCCCTTAGCGGGGCCTAACTACGAGCAGTACTTC
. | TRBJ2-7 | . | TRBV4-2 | CASSQELVLQGGHEQYF | TGTGCCAGCAGCCAAGAGCTTGTGCTGCAGGGCGGCCACGAGCAGTACTTC
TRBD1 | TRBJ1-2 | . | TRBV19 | CASSIGNRGRNYGYTF | TGTGCCAGTAGTATAGGAAACAGGGGGCGGAACTATGGCTACACCTTC
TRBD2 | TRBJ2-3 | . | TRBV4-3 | CASSQEKLAGGNTDTQYF | TGCGCCAGCAGCCAAGAAAAACTAGCGGGGGGGAACACAGATACGCAGTATTTT
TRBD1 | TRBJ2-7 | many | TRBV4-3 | CASSQGVQGFYEQYF | TGCGCCAGCAGCCAAGGCGTACAGGGGTTTTACGAGCAGTACTTC
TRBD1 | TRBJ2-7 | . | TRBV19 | CASSIGGQGLIYEQYF | TGTGCCAGTAGTATTGGGGGACAGGGACTTATCTACGAGCAGTACTTC
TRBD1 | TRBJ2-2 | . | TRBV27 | CASSLYGQGGTGELFF | TGTGCCAGCAGTTTATACGGACAGGGTGGCACCGGGGAGCTGTTTTTT
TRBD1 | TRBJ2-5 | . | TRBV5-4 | CASSRGQGGGETQYF | TGTGCCAGCAGCCGAGGACAGGGAGGAGGGGAGACCCAGTACTTC
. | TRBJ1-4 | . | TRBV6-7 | CASSPRVLGEKLFF | TGTGCCAGCAGTCCCAGGGTCCTAGGTGAAAAACTGTTTTTT
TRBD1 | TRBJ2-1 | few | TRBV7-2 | CASGEGATHLEQFF | TGTGCCAGCGGAGAGGGGGCCACCCACCTTGAGCAGTTCTTC
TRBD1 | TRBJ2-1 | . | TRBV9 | CASSETGQGAFYNEQFF | TGTGCCAGCAGCGAAACCGGACAGGGGGCTTTTTACAATGAGCAGTTCTTC
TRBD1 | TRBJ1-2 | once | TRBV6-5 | CASSWRTGENGYTF | TGTGCCAGCAGTTGGAGAACAGGGGAAAATGGCTACACCTTC
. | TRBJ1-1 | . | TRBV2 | CASRGGTEAFF | TGTGCCAGCAGGGGAGGAACTGAAGCTTTCTTT
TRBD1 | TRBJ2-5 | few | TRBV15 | CATSRAGQGEETQYF | TGTGCCACCAGCAGAGCGGGACAGGGGGAAGAGACCCAGTACTTC
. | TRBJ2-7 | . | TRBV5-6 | CASSDQGYEQYF | TGTGCCAGCAGCGACCAGGGCTACGAGCAGTACTTC
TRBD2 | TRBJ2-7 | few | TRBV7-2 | CASSWTSGSEQYF | TGTGCCAGCAGCTGGACTAGCGGGAGCGAGCAGTACTTC
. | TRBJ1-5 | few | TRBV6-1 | CASSVRINQPQHF | TGTGCCAGCTCTGTGAGAATTAATCAGCCCCAGCATTTT
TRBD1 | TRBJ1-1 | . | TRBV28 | CASSLFGTGRGAEAFF | TGTGCCAGCAGTTTATTCGGGACAGGACGGGGGGCCGAAGCTTTCTTT
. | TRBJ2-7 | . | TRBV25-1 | CASSVGGAVNEQYF | TGTGCCAGTAGTGTCGGAGGGGCAGTTAACGAGCAGTACTTC
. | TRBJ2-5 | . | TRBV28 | CASIPPWGPKTQYF | TGTGCCAGCATCCCCCCTTGGGGGCCTAAGACCCAGTACTTC
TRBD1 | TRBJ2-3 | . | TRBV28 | CASTLFDRGADTQYF | TGTGCCAGCACCCTATTTGACAGGGGGGCAGATACGCAGTATTTT
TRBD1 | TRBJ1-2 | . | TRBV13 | CASSPLGTGGEYGYTF | TGTGCCAGCAGCCCCCTAGGGACAGGGGGAGAGTATGGCTACACCTTC